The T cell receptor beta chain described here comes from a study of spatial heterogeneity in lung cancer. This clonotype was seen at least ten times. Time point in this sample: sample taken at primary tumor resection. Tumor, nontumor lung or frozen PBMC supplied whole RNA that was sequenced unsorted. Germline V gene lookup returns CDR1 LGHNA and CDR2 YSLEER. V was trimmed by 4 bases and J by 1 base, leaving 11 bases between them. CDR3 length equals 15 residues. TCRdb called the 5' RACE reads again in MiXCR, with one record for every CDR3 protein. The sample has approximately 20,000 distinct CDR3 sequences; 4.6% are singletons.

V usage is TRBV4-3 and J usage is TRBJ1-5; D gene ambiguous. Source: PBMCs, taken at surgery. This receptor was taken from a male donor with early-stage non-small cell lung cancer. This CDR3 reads CASSPTSGSNQPQHF. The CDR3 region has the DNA TGCGCCAGCAGCCCAACTTCCGGGAGCAATCAGCCCCAGCATTTT.